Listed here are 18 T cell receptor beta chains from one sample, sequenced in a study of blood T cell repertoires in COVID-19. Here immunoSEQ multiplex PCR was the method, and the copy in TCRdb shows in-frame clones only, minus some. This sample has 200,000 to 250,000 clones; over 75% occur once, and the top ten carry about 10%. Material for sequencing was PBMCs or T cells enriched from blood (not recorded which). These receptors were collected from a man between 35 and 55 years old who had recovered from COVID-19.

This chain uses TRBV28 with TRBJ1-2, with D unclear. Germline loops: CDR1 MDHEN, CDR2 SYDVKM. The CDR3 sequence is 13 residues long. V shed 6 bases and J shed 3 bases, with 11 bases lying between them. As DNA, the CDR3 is TGTGCCAGCAGCCCCAACATCCACTATGGCTACACCTTC. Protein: CASSPNIHYGYTF.

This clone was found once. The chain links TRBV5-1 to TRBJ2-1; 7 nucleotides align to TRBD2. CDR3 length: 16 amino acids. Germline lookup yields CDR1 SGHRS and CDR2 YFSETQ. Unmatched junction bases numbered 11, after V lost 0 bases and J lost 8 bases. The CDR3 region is CASSLAGLGYLDEQFF. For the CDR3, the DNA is TGCGCCAGCAGCTTGGCCGGACTAGGGTATTTGGATGAGCAGTTCTTC.

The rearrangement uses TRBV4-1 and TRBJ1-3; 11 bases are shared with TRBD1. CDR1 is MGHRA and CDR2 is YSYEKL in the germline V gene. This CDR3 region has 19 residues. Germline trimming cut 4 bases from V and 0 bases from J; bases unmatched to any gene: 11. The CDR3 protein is CASSPPRGQGDSSGNTIYF. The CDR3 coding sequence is TGCGCCAGCAGCCCCCCTCGGGGACAGGGGGATAGCTCTGGAAACACCATATATTTT.

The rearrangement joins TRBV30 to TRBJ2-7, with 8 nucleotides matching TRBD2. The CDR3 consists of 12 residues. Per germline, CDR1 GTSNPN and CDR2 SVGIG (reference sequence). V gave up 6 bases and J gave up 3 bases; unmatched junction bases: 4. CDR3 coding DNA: TGTGCCTGCGTAGCGGGGAACTACGAGCAGTACTTC. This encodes CACVAGNYEQYF. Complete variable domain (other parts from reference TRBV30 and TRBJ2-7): SQTIHQWPATLVQPVGSPLSLECTVEGTSNPNLYWYRQAAGRGLQLLFYSVGIGQISSEVPQNLSASRPQDRQFILSSKKLLLSDSGFYLCACVAGNYEQYFGPGTRLTVT.

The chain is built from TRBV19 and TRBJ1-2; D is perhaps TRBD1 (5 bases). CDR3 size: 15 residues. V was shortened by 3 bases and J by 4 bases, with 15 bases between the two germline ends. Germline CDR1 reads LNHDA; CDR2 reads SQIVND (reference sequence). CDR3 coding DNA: TGTGCCAGTAGTATCGGCGGCGGGGCTGGCTATGGCTACACCTTC. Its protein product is CASSIGGGAGYGYTF.

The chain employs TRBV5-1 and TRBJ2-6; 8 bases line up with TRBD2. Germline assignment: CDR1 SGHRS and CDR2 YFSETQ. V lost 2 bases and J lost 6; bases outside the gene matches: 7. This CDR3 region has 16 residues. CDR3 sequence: CASSFSGTTEANVLTF. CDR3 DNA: TGCGCCAGCAGCTTTAGCGGGACTACTGAGGCCAACGTCCTGACTTTC.

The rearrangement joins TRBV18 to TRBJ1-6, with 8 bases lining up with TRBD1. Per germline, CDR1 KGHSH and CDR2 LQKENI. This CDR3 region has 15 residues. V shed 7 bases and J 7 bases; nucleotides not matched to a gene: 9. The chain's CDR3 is CASLSGQAVNSPLHF. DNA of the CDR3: TGTGCCAGCTTATCGGGACAGGCAGTAAATTCACCCCTCCACTTT. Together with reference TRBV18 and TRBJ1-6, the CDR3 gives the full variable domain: NAGVMQNPRHLVRRRGQEARLRCSPMKGHSHVYWYRQLPEEGLKFMVYLQKENIIDESGMPKERFSAEFPKEGPSILRIQQVVRGDSAAYFCASLSGQAVNSPLHFGNGTRLTVT.

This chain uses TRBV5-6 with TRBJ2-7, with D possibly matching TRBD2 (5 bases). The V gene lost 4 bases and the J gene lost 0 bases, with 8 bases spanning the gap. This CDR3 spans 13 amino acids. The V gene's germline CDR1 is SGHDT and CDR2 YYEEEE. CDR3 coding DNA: TGTGCCAGCAGCATAGGGAGCTCCTACGAGCAGTACTTC. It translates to CASSIGSSYEQYF. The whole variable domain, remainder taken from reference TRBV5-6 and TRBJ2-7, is DAGVTQSPTHLIKTRGQQVTLRCSPKSGHDTVSWYQQALGQGPQFIFQYYEEEERQRGNFPDRFSGHQFPNYSSELNVNALLLGDSALYLCASSIGSSYEQYFGPGTRLTVT.

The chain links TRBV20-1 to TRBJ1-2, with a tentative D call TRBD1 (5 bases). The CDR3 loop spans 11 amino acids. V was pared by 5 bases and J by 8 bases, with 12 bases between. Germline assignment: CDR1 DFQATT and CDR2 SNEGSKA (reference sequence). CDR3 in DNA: TGCAGTGCTTACAGGCTGGGAGGCTACACCTTC. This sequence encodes CSAYRLGGYTF.

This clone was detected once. CDR3 region: CASSGRRDTEAFF. Here the CDR3 DNA reads TGTGCCAGCAGCGGACGGAGGGACACTGAAGCTTTCTTT. The chain links TRBV12-3 or TRBV12-4 to TRBJ1-1, with unresolved D. The CDR3 contains 13 residues. Trimming took 6 bases from V and 3 from J, leaving 11 bases between them.

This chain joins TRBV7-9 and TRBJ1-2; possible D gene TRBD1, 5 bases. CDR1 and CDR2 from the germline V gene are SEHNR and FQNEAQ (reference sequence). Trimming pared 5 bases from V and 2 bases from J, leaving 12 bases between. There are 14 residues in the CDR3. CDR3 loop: CASSATALNYGYTF. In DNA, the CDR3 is TGTGCCAGCAGCGCGACAGCGTTAAACTATGGCTACACCTTC.

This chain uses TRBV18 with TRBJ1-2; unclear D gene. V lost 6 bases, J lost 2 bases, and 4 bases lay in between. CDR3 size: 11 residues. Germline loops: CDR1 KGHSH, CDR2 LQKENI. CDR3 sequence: CASSSNYGYTF. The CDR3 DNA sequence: TGTGCCAGCTCCTCCAACTATGGCTACACCTTC.

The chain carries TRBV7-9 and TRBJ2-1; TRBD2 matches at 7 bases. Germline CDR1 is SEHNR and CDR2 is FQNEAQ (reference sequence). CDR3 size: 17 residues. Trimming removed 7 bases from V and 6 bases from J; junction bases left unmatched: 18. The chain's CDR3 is CASTSARGRREGNEQFF. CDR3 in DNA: TGTGCCAGCACTTCGGCCCGGGGACGGAGGGAGGGCAATGAGCAGTTCTTC.

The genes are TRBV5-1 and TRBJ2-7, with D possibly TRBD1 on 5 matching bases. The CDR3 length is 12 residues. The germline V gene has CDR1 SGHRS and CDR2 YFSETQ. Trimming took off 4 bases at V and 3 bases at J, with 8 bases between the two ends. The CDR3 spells CASSDRIYEQYF. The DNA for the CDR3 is TGCGCCAGCAGCGACAGAATCTACGAGCAGTACTTC.

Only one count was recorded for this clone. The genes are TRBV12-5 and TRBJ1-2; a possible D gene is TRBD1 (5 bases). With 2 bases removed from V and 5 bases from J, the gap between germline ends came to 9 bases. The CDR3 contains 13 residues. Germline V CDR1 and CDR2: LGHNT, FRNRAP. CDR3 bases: TGTGCTAGTGGTTTGTTGACAGCTTATGGCTACACCTTC. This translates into CASGLLTAYGYTF.

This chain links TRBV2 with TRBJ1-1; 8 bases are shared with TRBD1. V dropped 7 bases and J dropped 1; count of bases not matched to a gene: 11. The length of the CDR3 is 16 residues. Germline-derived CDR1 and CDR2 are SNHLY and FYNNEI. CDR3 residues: CASTYSGQAKNTEAFF. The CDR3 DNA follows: TGTGCCAGCACCTACTCGGGACAGGCAAAGAACACTGAAGCTTTCTTT.

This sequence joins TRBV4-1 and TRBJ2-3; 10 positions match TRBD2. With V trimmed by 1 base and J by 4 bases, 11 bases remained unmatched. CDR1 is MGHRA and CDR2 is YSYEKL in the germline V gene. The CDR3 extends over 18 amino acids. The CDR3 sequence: CASSQVPLSGRAADTQYF. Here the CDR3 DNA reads TGCGCCAGCAGCCAAGTCCCCCTAAGCGGGAGGGCCGCAGATACGCAGTATTTT.

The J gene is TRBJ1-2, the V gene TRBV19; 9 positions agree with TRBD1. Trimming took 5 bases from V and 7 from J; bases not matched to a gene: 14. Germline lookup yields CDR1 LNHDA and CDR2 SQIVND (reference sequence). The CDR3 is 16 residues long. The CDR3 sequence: CASSRSGTGSYGGYTF. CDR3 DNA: TGTGCCAGTAGTCGTTCCGGGACAGGGTCTTATGGTGGCTACACCTTC. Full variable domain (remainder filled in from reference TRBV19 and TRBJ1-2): DGGITQSPKYLFRKEGQNVTLSCEQNLNHDAMYWYRQDPGQGLRLIYYSQIVNDFQKGDIAEGYSVSREKKESFPLTVTSAQKNPTAFYLCASSRSGTGSYGGYTFGSGTRLTVV.